The 3 T cell receptor beta chains below were found in one sample sequenced in a study of blood T cell repertoires in COVID-19. Measured with immunoSEQ multiplex PCR; TCRdb has only the in-frame clones, and not every one. Altogether 150,000 to 200,000 clones are present, about 93% being singletons, with the ten largest covering around 0.5%. Sequencing was done on a sample of peripheral blood. Source of these receptors: a man aged 50-59 years with acute or convalescent COVID-19.

This chain joins TRBV12-3 or TRBV12-4 and TRBJ1-3, with no clear D. Trimming took off 10 bases at V and 1 base at J, with 8 bases between the two ends. This CDR3 spans 12 amino acids. Written as DNA, the CDR3 is TGTGCCACCTCACAGTCTGGAAACACCATATATTTT. This codes for CATSQSGNTIYF.

At least ten counts were recorded for this clone. The CDR3 here is CASSAAGTASYGYTF. DNA for the CDR3: TGTGCCAGCAGCGCCGCCGGGACAGCCTCTTATGGCTACACCTTC. The chain joins TRBV14 to TRBJ1-2; 7 bases fit TRBD1. The J segment lost 5 bases and the V segment lost 5 bases, leaving 11 bases of the junction unmatched. Looked up from germline, CDR1 is SGHDN and CDR2 is FVKESK. This CDR3 is 15 amino acids long.

CDR3 sequence (DNA): TGTGCCAGCAGCTTCAGGGAAAGTGGCAATCAGCCCCAGCATTTT. Protein product: CASSFRESGNQPQHF. The chain uses TRBV2 and TRBJ1-5; a possible D gene is TRBD1 (5 bases). CDR3 length: 15 residues. Trimming cost V 6 bases and J 2 bases, with 14 bases left between them. Germline V gene lookup returns CDR1 SNHLY and CDR2 FYNNEI.